The entry that follows covers one T cell receptor beta chain sequence. The data are from a study of blood T cell repertoires in COVID-19. Sequencing used immunoSEQ multiplex PCR; TCRdb keeps in-frame clones, though not all of them. This table has about 200,000 clones, about 88% appearing once. This CDR3 is built from 16 residues. The trim removed 4 bases at V and 0 bases at J, leaving 7 bases unmatched. CDR1 SGHNT and CDR2 YYREEE come from the germline V gene (reference sequence). The material sequenced was PBMCs or T cells enriched from blood (not recorded which). The receptor comes from a middle-aged woman in a cohort exposed to, infected with or recovered from COVID-19 (not recorded which). This chain connects TRBV5-4 to TRBJ1-5; 7 bases line up with TRBD1. CDR3 amino acids: CASSPGQDYSNQPQHF. The CDR3 DNA is TGTGCCAGCAGCCCTGGACAGGACTATAGCAATCAGCCCCAGCATTTT. The complete variable domain, with remaining parts taken from reference TRBV5-4 and TRBJ1-5, reads ETGVTQSPTHLIKTRGQQVTLRCSSQSGHNTVSWYQQALGQGPQFIFQYYREEENGRGNFPPRFSGLQFPNYSSELNVNALELDDSALYLCASSPGQDYSNQPQHFGDGTRLSIL.